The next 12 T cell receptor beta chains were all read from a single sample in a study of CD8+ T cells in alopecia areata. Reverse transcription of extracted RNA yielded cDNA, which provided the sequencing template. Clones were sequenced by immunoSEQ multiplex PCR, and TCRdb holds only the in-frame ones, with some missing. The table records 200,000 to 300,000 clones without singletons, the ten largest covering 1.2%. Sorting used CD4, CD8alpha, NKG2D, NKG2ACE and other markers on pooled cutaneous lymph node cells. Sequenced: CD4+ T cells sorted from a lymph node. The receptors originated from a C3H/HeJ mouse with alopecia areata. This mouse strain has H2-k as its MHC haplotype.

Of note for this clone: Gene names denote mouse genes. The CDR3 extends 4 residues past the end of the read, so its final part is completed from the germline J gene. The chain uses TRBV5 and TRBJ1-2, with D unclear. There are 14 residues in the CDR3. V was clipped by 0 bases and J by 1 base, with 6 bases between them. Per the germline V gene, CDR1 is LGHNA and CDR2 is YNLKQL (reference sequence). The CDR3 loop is CASSQEPVNSDYTF. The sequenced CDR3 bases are TGTGCCAGCAGCCAAGAGCCAGTAAACTCC.

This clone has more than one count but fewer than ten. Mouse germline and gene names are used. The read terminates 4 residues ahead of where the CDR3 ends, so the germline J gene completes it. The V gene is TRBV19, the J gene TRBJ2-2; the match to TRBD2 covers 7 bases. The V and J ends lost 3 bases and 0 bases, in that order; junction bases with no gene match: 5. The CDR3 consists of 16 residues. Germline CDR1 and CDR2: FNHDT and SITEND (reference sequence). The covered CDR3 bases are TGTGCCAGCAGTACCCGGACTGGTGCAAACACCGGG. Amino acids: CASSTRTGANTG. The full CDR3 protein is CASSTRTGANTGQLYF.

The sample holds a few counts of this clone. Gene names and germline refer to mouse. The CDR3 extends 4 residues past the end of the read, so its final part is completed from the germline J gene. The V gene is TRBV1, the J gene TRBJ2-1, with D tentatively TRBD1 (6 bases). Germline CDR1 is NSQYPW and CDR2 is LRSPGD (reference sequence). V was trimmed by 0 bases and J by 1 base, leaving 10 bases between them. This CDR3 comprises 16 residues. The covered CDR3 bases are TGCACCTGCAGTGCAGATCAGGGACAAAACTATGCT. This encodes CTCSADQGQNYA. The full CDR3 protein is CTCSADQGQNYAEQFF. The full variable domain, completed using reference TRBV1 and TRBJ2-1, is VTLLEQNPRWRLVPRGQAVNLRCILKNSQYPWMSWYQQDLQKQLQWLFTLRSPGDKEVKSLPGADYLATRVTDTELRLQVANMSQGRTLYCTCSADQGQNYAEQFFGPGTRLTVL.

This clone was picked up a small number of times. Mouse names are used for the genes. This CDR3 is CTCSADPGDTQYF. The CDR3 DNA, read in part, is TGCACCTGCAGTGCAGATCCTGGAGAC. The rearrangement links TRBV1 to TRBJ2-5; D is ambiguous. The read terminates 4 residues before the CDR3 end, so the remaining end is supplied by the germline J gene. Germline CDR1 and CDR2: NSQYPW and LRSPGD (reference sequence). The CDR3 runs 13 residues.

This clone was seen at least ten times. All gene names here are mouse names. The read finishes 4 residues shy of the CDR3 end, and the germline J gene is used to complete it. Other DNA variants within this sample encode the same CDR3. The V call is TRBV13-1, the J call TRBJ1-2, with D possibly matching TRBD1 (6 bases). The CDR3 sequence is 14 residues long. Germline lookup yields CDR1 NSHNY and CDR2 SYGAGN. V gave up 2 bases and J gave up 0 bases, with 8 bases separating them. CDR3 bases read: TGTGCCAGCAGTGACGGGACACCAAACTCC. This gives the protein CASSDGTPNS. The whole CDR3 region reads CASSDGTPNSDYTF.

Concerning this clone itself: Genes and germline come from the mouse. CDR3 bases read: TGTGCCAGCAGTGGGGGGGGCGATGAC. This encodes CASSGGGDD. The complete CDR3 sequence is CASSGGGDDTQYF. J is TRBJ2-5 and V is TRBV19; TRBD2 agrees at 8 bases. The DNA ends 4 residues before the CDR3 does, and the rest of the CDR3 is filled in from the germline J gene. CDR1 FNHDT and CDR2 SITEND come from the germline V gene (reference sequence). The CDR3 runs to 13 residues. The full variable domain, its missing parts supplied by reference TRBV19 and TRBJ2-5, is GGIITQTPKFLIGQEGQKLTLKCQQNFNHDTMYWYRQDSGKGLRLIYYSITENDLQKGDLSEGYDASREKKSSFSLTVTSAQKNEMAVFLCASSGGGDDTQYFGPGTRLLVL.

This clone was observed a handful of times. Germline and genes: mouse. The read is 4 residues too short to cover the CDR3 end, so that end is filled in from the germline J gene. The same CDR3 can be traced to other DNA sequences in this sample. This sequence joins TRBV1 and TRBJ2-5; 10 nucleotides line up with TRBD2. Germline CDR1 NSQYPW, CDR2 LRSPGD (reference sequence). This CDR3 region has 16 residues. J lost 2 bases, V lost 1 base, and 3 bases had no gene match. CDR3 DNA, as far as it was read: TGCACCTGCAGTGCAGCCACTGGGGGGGGCCAAGAC. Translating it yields CTCSAATGGGQD. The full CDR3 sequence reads CTCSAATGGGQDTQYF.

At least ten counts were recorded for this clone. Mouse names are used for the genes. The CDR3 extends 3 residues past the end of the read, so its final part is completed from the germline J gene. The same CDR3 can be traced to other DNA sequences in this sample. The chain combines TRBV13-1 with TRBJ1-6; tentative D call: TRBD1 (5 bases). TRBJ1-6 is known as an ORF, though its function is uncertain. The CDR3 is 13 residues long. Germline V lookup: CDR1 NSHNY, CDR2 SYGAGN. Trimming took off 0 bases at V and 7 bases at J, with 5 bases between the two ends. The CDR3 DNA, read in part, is TGTGCCAGCAGTGATGCAGGGAATTCGCCC. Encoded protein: CASSDAGNSP. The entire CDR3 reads CASSDAGNSPLYF.

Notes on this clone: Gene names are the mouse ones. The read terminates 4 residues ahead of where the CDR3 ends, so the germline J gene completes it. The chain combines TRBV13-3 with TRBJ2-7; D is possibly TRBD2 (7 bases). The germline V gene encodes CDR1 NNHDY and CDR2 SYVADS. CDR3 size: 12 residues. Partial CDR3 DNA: TGTGCCAGCAGTGGGGGGGCGTAT. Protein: CASSGGAY. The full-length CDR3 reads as CASSGGAYEQYF.

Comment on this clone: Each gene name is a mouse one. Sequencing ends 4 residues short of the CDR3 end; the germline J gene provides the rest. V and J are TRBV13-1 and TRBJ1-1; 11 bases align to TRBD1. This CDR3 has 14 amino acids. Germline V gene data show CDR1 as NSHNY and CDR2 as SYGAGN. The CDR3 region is CASSDAGQGEEVFF. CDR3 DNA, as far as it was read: TGTGCCAGCAGTGATGCGGGACAGGGGGAA.

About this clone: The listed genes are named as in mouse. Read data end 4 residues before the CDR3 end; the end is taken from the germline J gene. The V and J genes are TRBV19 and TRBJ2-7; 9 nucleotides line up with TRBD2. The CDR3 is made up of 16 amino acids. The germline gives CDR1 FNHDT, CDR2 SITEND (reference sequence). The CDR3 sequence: CASSIILGLGAYEQYF. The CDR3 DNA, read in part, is TGTGCCAGCAGTATAATTCTGGGACTGGGTGCGTAT.

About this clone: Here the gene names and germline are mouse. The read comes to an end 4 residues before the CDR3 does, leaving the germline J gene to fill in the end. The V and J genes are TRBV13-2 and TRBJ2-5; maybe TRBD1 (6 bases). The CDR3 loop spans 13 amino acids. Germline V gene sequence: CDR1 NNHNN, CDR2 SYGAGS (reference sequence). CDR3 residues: CASGPNREDTQYF. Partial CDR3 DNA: TGTGCCAGCGGCCCCAACAGGGAAGAC.